These T cell receptor beta chains were read from a single sample in a study of human CD8 memory T cell subsets. Each CDR3 protein gets one entry in TCRdb, which reprocessed the 5' RACE reads and gives no DNA. The sample shows roughly 5,000 distinct CDR3 sequences, and less than 50% sits with its ten largest clones. Material: CD8+ T cells from PBMCs. These receptors all stem from a human donor in good health. Both conserved end residues are part of each CDR3. Some rows mark clone size as missing; the rest say once, few, many or name a class of expanded clone.

j_gene,v_gene,abundance,len,CDR3aa
TRBJ2-7,TRBV19,-,15,CASSITGTSSYEQYF
TRBJ1-4,TRBV9,-,17,CASSESIITPQGEKLFF
TRBJ2-2,TRBV5-5,-,18,CASSLAPPGTVGPGELFF
TRBJ2-1,TRBV7-9,-,15,CASSPAGGWNNEQFF
TRBJ2-2,TRBV24-1,medium-sized,15,CATSDSTANTGELFF
TRBJ2-3,TRBV7-3,-,15,CASRPGQGGTDTQYF
TRBJ1-1,TRBV7-9,-,13,CASSLAEGTEAFF
TRBJ1-2,TRBV27,-,16,CASSPLTGGGSYGYTF
TRBJ1-2,TRBV6-5,large,13,CASSYSRNYGYTF
TRBJ1-1,TRBV7-9,-,16,CASSVGSMWMDTEAFF
TRBJ1-1,TRBV14,-,13,CASSGDRVAEAFF
TRBJ2-7,TRBV3-1,-,13,CASSQGWSYEQYF
TRBJ1-1,TRBV20-1,-,15,CSAILNRVMDTEAFF
TRBJ2-1,TRBV7-3,-,14,CASSPSGRGDEQFF
TRBJ1-5,TRBV9,-,13,CASSDGGNQPQHF
TRBJ2-1,TRBV19,-,15,CASGHLAGEYNEQFF
TRBJ2-2,TRBV29-1,-,16,CSVEDLGQGVVGELFF
TRBJ2-5,TRBV29-1,-,13,CSVNQGSGGTQYF
TRBJ2-7,TRBV12-3/TRBV12-4,medium-sized,14,CASSPHGTAYEQYF
TRBJ1-5,TRBV29-1,-,13,CSGCSPLRQPQHF